This T cell receptor (beta chain) was sequenced during a study of shared clonotypes between healthy human individuals. Study results and limitations: Non-shared clonotypes showed lower generation probabilities than clonotypes common to all four donors.

TCRdb's table, derived via immunoSEQ multiplex PCR, lists solely in-frame clones and lacks some. The data hold about 2,500,000 clones, with more than 90% observed a single time. Comment on this clone: The antigen remains unidentified. Other DNA sequences within the sample encode an identical CDR3.

This CDR3 has 15 residues. Trimming took 2 bases from V and 4 from J, leaving 13 bases between them. Germline V gene sequence: CDR1 SGHRS, CDR2 YFSETQ. This receptor was obtained from a man younger than 35 in good health. Sequencing used naive CD4+ T cells sorted from blood. Indicated subset: CD45RA+ positively selected. The chain combines TRBV5-1 with TRBJ2-1; D may match TRBD1 or TRBD2 (5 bases each). Here the CDR3 reads CASSLSGTEYNEQFF. CDR3 DNA sequence: TGCGCCAGCAGCTTATCCGGGACGGAGTACAATGAGCAGTTCTTC. The variable domain in full, with the rest retrieved from reference TRBV5-1 and TRBJ2-1, is KAGVTQTPRYLIKTRGQQVTLSCSPISGHRSVSWYQQTPGQGLQFLFEYFSETQRNKGNFPGRFSGRQFSNSRSEMNVSTLELGDSALYLCASSLSGTEYNEQFFGPGTRLTVL.